Reported below is one TCR beta chain. The antigen is undetermined. The sample belongs to a study of siplizumab effects on memory and regulatory T cells. Broader study findings: Just a small share of alloreactive clones was traced back to unstimulated subsets.

Trimming stripped 5 bases from V and 7 bases from J, with 14 bases between. Germline-derived CDR1 and CDR2 are SQVTM and ANQGSEA. The CDR3 has 12 amino acids. Libraries were prepared by immunoSEQ multiplex PCR; TCRdb keeps only in-frame clonotypes and omits some of them. Here the sample spans fewer than 120,000 clones, approximately 92% being singletons. The specimen sequenced was CD4+ T cells sorted from blood. This chain uses TRBV29-1 with TRBJ1-2, with D possibly matching TRBD1 (5 bases). The origin of this receptor is a human donor in good health. CDR3 DNA: TGCAGCGTTAGGGCCAGGGAGGGTGGCTACACCTTC. Protein sequence: CSVRAREGGYTF.